These 3 T cell receptor beta chains were sequenced from one sample in a study of shared clonotypes between healthy human individuals. The naive CD8 fraction comprised CD45RO-negative cells positively selected for CCR7 and excluded terminally differentiated effector memory CD45RA+ cells. Clones were read by immunoSEQ multiplex PCR, and TCRdb kept only the in-frame ones, dropping some. Of roughly 2.1 million clones listed, roughly 91% are singletons. Sequenced sample: naive CD8+ T cells from PBMCs. The receptor set was obtained from a man aged 18 to 30 in good health. Some clones in this sample may be carry-over from other donors' samples.

The chain is built from TRBV29-1 and TRBJ2-1; D ambiguous. Germline V gene data show CDR1 as SQVTM and CDR2 as ANQGSEA. The CDR3 runs to 14 residues. The germline V and J ends were trimmed by 6 bases and 4 bases, with 16 bases remaining between them. This chain's CDR3 is CSVRTGSEYNEQFF. DNA of the CDR3: TGCAGCGTCCGAACCGGAAGCGAATACAATGAGCAGTTCTTC.

The chain has TRBV13 and TRBJ1-2; 8 bases match TRBD1. Trimming at V came to 6 bases and at J to 0 bases, leaving 9 bases not matched to a gene. The CDR3 covers 16 residues. Germline V gene data show CDR1 as PRHDT and CDR2 as FYEKMQ (reference sequence). CDR3 residues: CASSWRTGLANYGYTF. Written as DNA, the CDR3 is TGTGCCAGCAGTTGGAGGACAGGGTTAGCTAACTATGGCTACACCTTC.

This chain links TRBV28 with TRBJ2-7; 7 nucleotides match TRBD2. The length of the CDR3 is 13 residues. The J segment lost 6 bases and the V segment lost 8 bases, leaving 10 bases of the junction unmatched. Germline CDR1 reads MDHEN; CDR2 reads SYDVKM. Here the CDR3 DNA reads TGTGCCAGCCACCCCCGGGCGGGGGTCGAGCAGTACTTC. It translates to CASHPRAGVEQYF. Full variable domain (rest looked up from reference TRBV28 and TRBJ2-7): DVKVTQSSRYLVKRTGEKVFLECVQDMDHENMFWYRQDPGLGLRLIYFSYDVKMKEKGDIPEGYSVSREKKERFSLILESASTNQTSMYLCASHPRAGVEQYFGPGTRLTVT.